What follows describes a single TCR beta chain. This clone was counted a few times. This receptor's antigen is unknown. The sample holds no much larger clone one base away, and base qualities are not on file. The data were taken from a study of blood T cell repertoires in COVID-19 (dated by TCRdb to 2020 to 2021). Context from the whole study: Samples covering the acute and convalescent phases of COVID-19 were provided by collaborators in the United States, Italy and Spain. The prospective study material was composed of cDNA or gDNA derived from T cells, B-cell-depleted T cells, or PBMCs. Deeply sampled blood TCRbeta repertoires from subjects exposed to, actively infected with, or recovered from COVID-19 were included in the dataset. The repertoires were released in a freely available public database meant as a resource for research on the immune response to SARS-CoV-2. Samples came from the ongoing ImmuneRACE study (first 160 participants) plus 1,254 subjects from 6 global collaborators. Sample metadata almost always included a de-identified subject ID, COVID-19 status, age in years and sex. HLA class I and class II types, where available, came from metadata supplied by the sample provider rather than from assay-based typing. Overall study outcomes, separate from this receptor: The amount of clinical and demographic metadata varied by source and participant and was provided uncurated.

Collaborating institutions collected whole blood in K2EDTA tubes following their own protocols. For TCRbeta analysis, collaborators shipped samples in one of three forms: frozen whole blood, isolated PBMCs, or DNA extracted from either of those sample types. The immunoSEQ Assay, a bias-controlled multiplex PCR, was used to amplify TCRbeta CDR3 regions from genomic DNA. Concerning the study's data processing: The number of nucleated cells in each sample was estimated from the amplification of reference gene primers within the assay. To quantify the absolute abundance of each unique TCRbeta CDR3 rearrangement, sequence reads were collapsed and filtered. For each sample, productive Simpson clonality was calculated as the square root of Simpson's diversity index over productive rearrangements. TCRdb carries this immuneACCESS record with in-frame sequences only. Its versions omit some clonotypes, under half of them owing to an unresolved V gene in the studies checked, with the rest unexplained. V, J and clone size are those of that table, while D and trimming were read from the DNA. Across this sample there are roughly 150,000 clones, with about four fifths seen only once. Of the sample, approximately 2% is held by the ten largest clones.

The sequencing sample was made of peripheral blood. The sequence derives from a woman older than 75 with acute or convalescent COVID-19.

The CDR3 protein is CASSRDRRLGYTF. The DNA is as follows: TGTGCCAGCAGTCGCGACAGGAGGTTGGGCTACACCTTC. This receptor chain uses TRBV6-2 or TRBV6-3 and TRBJ1-2, and possibly TRBD1, on 6 matching bases. The germline V gene supplies CDR1 MNHEY and CDR2 SVGEGT. Its CDR3 holds 13 amino acids, cysteine through phenylalanine. Only CDR3 DNA is held: 39 bases, read in frame from base 1. Relative to germline, V is 5 bases shorter and J is 8 bases shorter, with 15 bases between their ends.